The entry that follows covers one T cell receptor beta chain sequence. Its cognate antigen is unknown. The CDR3 is 15 amino acids. Trimming cost V 7 bases and J 0 bases, with 15 bases left between them. The germline gives CDR1 MGHDK, CDR2 SYGVNS. This entry comes from a study of T cells in Graves' hyperthyroidism and ophthalmopathy. RNA transcripts yielded amplified TCR beta CDR3 regions. HTBI primers drove first-round RT-PCR of the TCR CDR3. Via MiXCR, TCRdb re-called the multiplex PCR reads, giving one row per CDR3 protein. Seen here are about 580,000 distinct CDR3 sequences, around 45% observed once, and the top ten hold roughly 7.7%. Study outcomes and limitations: Most thyroid-expanded clonotypes above 0.001 were also found in blood.

Diagnosis of hyperthyroidism was new in patients aged 18 to 65, and its duration was under 2 months. Any patient presenting with uncontrolled infection, other autoimmune disease, pregnancy or lactation was left out. This chain joins TRBV25-1 and TRBJ1-1; weak D call: TRBD1 (5 bases). This TCR derives from a woman in her late teens or twenties with Graves' hyperthyroidism. Specimen: peripheral blood or thyroid tissue (not recorded which). The CDR3 nucleotides are TGTGCCAGCATGCCGGGGGGGACTTTGAACACTGAAGCTTTCTTT. Protein product: CASMPGGTLNTEAFF.